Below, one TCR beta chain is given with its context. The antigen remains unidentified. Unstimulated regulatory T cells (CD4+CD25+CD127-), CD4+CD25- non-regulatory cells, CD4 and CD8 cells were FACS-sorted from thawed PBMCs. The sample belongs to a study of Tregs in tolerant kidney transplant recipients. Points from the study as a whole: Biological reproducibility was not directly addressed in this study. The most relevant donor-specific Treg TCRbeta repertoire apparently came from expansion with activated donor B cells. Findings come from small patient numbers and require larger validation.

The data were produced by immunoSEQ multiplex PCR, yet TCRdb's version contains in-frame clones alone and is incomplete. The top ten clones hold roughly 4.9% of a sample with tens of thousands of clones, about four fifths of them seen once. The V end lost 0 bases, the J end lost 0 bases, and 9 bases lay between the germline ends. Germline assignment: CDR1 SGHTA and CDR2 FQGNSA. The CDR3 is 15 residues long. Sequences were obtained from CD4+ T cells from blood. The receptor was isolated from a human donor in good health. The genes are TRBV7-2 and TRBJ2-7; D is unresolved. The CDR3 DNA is TGTGCCAGCAGCTTAGCTGGGGTCGGCTCCTACGAGCAGTACTTC. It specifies CASSLAGVGSYEQYF.